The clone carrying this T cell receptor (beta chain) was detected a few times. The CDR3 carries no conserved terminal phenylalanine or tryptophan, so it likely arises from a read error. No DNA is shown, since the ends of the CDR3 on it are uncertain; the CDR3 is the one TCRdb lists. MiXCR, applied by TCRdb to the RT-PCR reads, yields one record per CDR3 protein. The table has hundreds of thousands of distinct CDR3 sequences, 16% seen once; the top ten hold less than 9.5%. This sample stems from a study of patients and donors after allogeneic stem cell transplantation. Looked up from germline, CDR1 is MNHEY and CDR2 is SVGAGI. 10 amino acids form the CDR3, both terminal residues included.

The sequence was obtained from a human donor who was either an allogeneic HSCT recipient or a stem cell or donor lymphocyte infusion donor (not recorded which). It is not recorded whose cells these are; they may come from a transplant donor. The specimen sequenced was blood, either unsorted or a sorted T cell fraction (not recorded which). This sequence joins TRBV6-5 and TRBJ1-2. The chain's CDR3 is CASSYRDQSV.